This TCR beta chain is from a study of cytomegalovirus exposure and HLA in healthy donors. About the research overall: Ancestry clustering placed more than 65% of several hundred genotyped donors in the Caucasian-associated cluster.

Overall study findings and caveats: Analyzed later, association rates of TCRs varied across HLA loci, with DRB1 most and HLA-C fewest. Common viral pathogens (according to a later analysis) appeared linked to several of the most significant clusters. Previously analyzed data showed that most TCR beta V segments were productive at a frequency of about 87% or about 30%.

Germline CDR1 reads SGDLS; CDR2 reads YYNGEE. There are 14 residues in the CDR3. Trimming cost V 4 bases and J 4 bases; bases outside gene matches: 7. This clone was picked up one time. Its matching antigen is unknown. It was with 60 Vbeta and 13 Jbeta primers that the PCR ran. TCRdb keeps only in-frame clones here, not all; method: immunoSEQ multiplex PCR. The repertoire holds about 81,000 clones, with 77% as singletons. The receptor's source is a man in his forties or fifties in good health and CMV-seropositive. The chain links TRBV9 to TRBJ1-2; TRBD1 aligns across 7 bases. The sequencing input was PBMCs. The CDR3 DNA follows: TGTGCCAGCAGCCCCCGGGACAGCCTCTATGGCTACACCTTC. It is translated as CASSPRDSLYGYTF.